The next 2 T cell receptor beta chains were all read from a single sample in a study of blood T cell repertoires in COVID-19. Produced via immunoSEQ multiplex PCR; TCRdb's table is partial and in-frame only. This table holds roughly 38,000 clones, 85% found once. The sequencing input was peripheral blood. These receptors all come from a human donor in a cohort sampled during active COVID-19.

This CDR3 reads CATQDQGQNTEAFF. In DNA, the CDR3 is TGTGCCACCCAAGACCAGGGGCAGAACACTGAAGCTTTCTTT. The rearrangement uses TRBV10-3 and TRBJ1-1; possible D gene TRBD1, 6 bases. The CDR3 extends over 14 amino acids. Looked up from germline, CDR1 is ENHRY and CDR2 is SYGVKD. V lost 10 bases and J 1 base, leaving 16 bases between the germline ends.

The chain combines TRBV19 with TRBJ1-5; 7 nucleotides line up with TRBD1. From germline, CDR1 is LNHDA and CDR2 SQIVND (reference sequence). The CDR3 runs to 14 residues. V gave up 8 bases and J gave up 1 base; unmatched junction bases: 5. CDR3 residues: CASSDRDSNQPQHF. Here the CDR3 DNA reads TGTGCCAGTTCCGACAGGGACAGCAATCAGCCCCAGCATTTT.